This TCR beta chain derives from a study of cytomegalovirus exposure and HLA in healthy donors. General study results and limits: According to the study, around 180 TCR beta chains were cytomegalovirus-associated.

On this clone itself: The target antigen is unknown.

In nominal health when sampled, donors likely had unrecorded immune exposures nonetheless. Germline lookup yields CDR1 MGHDK and CDR2 SYGVNS. The CDR3 runs 14 residues. V lost 4 bases and J 4 bases, leaving 10 bases between the germline ends. Vbeta (60) and Jbeta (13) primers were used in the PCR. Sequencing was performed with immunoSEQ multiplex PCR; in TCRdb, only in-frame clones are kept and a portion is missing. The sample includes about 190,000 clones, 80% to 90% seen only once; the top ten take approximately 2.2%. The sequence was obtained from a male donor in good health and CMV-seronegative. The rearrangement joins TRBV25-1 to TRBJ2-2; no reliable D call. The sample comprised PBMCs. CDR3 in amino acids: CASSGYDGTGELFF. The CDR3 nucleotides are TGTGCCAGCAGTGGCTACGATGGCACCGGGGAGCTGTTTTTT.